These T cell receptor beta chains were read from a single sample in a study of human T cells and chemical hapten exposure. TCRdb itself ran the RACE reads through MiXCR, one entry per CDR3 protein. The data hold about 260,000 distinct CDR3 sequences, with 7.5% to 10% observed a single time. Sequencing was performed on whole blood, taken in connection with sensitization to the hapten diphenylcyclopropenone (DPC). These receptors all stem from a woman in her 40s with alopecia areata. Some clones in this sample may be carry-over from other donors' samples. Each CDR3 is given without its conserved first and last residue. Fields, in order: V gene, CDR3 length, D gene, J gene, CDR3 protein. The D gene is left open where the match is weak.

V: TRBV12-3/TRBV12-4; length: 14; D: .; J: TRBJ2-3; CDR3: ASSYSGGPSTDTQY
V: TRBV28; length: 11; D: TRBD2; J: TRBJ2-7; CDR3: ASRGTSGHEQY
V: TRBV10-3; length: 11; D: TRBD2; J: TRBJ2-1; CDR3: AISLGGVYEQF
V: TRBV6-5; length: 10; D: .; J: TRBJ2-5; CDR3: ASSRPLETQY
V: TRBV7-3; length: 14; D: .; J: TRBJ1-2; CDR3: ASSLGGTAGNYGYT
V: TRBV11-2; length: 11; D: .; J: TRBJ2-1; CDR3: ASSLDLLTEQF
V: TRBV10-3; length: 13; D: .; J: TRBJ1-5; CDR3: AISMDSDSNQPQH
V: TRBV5-1; length: 16; D: TRBD2; J: TRBJ2-5; CDR3: ASSELGLAGVGQETQY
V: TRBV5-8; length: 15; D: .; J: TRBJ1-6; CDR3: ASSSGRLRRIGSPLH
V: TRBV20-1; length: 15; D: .; J: TRBJ2-1; CDR3: SASSPSSAGAYNEQF
V: TRBV27; length: 12; D: TRBD2; J: TRBJ2-5; CDR3: ASSPRTRGETQY
V: TRBV12-3/TRBV12-4; length: 11; D: .; J: TRBJ2-7; CDR3: ASRTYRAYEQY
V: TRBV18; length: 14; D: .; J: TRBJ2-1; CDR3: ASSPTGLLTYNEQF
V: TRBV20-1; length: 10; D: .; J: TRBJ1-2; CDR3: SAFPGAGGYT
V: TRBV7-9; length: 11; D: .; J: TRBJ1-2; CDR3: ASSLQENYGYT
V: TRBV7-3; length: 13; D: .; J: TRBJ2-2; CDR3: ASRDGRQGTGELF
V: TRBV24-1; length: 10; D: .; J: TRBJ1-2; CDR3: ATSTQRGSYT
V: TRBV20-1; length: 14; D: TRBD2; J: TRBJ2-1; CDR3: SARGTSGTRFDEQF
V: TRBV7-9; length: 10; D: .; J: TRBJ1-5; CDR3: ASSKGFQPQH
V: TRBV11-1; length: 13; D: .; J: TRBJ2-5; CDR3: ASSPSSGTKETQY
V: TRBV28; length: 13; D: .; J: TRBJ2-2; CDR3: ASSFYPGNTGELF
V: TRBV7-9; length: 12; D: .; J: TRBJ1-1; CDR3: ASSLVGGSTEAF
V: TRBV7-2; length: 12; D: .; J: TRBJ2-4; CDR3: ASSPETVKNIQY
V: TRBV27; length: 13; D: .; J: TRBJ1-5; CDR3: ASSPSRASNQPQH
V: TRBV28; length: 13; D: TRBD2; J: TRBJ2-1; CDR3: ASSLPPSGVNEQF
V: TRBV27; length: 12; D: .; J: TRBJ1-5; CDR3: ASSFYGRDQPQH
V: TRBV4-1; length: 13; D: .; J: TRBJ1-1; CDR3: ASSQAGFMNTEAF
V: TRBV28; length: 11; D: .; J: TRBJ1-1; CDR3: ASRRDLNTEAF
V: TRBV5-6; length: 13; D: TRBD2; J: TRBJ2-2; CDR3: ASSSAGAFGGELF
V: TRBV29-1; length: 14; D: .; J: TRBJ1-4; CDR3: SVAGRTSTTNEKLF
V: TRBV20-1; length: 14; D: .; J: TRBJ1-5; CDR3: SARDGGSPHKGPQH
V: TRBV29-1; length: 13; D: TRBD1; J: TRBJ2-3; CDR3: SVEPGQGMVDTQY
V: TRBV5-1; length: 14; D: TRBD2; J: TRBJ2-5; CDR3: ASSLIAGARQETQY
V: TRBV7-8; length: 15; D: TRBD1; J: TRBJ1-5; CDR3: ASSLEGQGHSNQPQH
V: TRBV29-1; length: 10; D: .; J: TRBJ1-2; CDR3: SVERGGYGYT
V: TRBV20-1; length: 16; D: TRBD2; J: TRBJ2-1; CDR3: SATGTSAFFLSYNEQF
V: TRBV7-9; length: 15; D: .; J: TRBJ2-3; CDR3: ASSNKRLTRSTDTQY
V: TRBV2; length: 10; D: .; J: TRBJ2-7; CDR3: ASSETTYEQY
V: TRBV7-9; length: 11; D: .; J: TRBJ1-1; CDR3: ASSLEMGAEAF
V: TRBV15; length: 14; D: .; J: TRBJ2-3; CDR3: ATSRGFQGHTDTQY
V: TRBV3-1; length: 10; D: .; J: TRBJ2-7; CDR3: ASSQRAYEQY
V: TRBV28; length: 11; D: .; J: TRBJ2-7; CDR3: ASSFPPVGEQY
V: TRBV24-1; length: 10; D: .; J: TRBJ2-5; CDR3: ATSDLTETQY
V: TRBV28; length: 13; D: TRBD2; J: TRBJ2-5; CDR3: ASSPASGRGETQY
V: TRBV28; length: 13; D: TRBD1; J: TRBJ1-5; CDR3: ASSLAGGSNQPQH
V: TRBV7-6; length: 13; D: .; J: TRBJ1-5; CDR3: ASSLVAGEISPQH
V: TRBV5-1; length: 14; D: .; J: TRBJ2-1; CDR3: ASSLVIDSLYNEQF
V: TRBV7-9; length: 14; D: .; J: TRBJ1-5; CDR3: ASSLAGQTTGQPQH
V: TRBV4-2; length: 13; D: .; J: TRBJ2-7; CDR3: ASSPGRQISYEQY
V: TRBV5-1; length: 12; D: .; J: TRBJ1-1; CDR3: ASSFSGAPTEAF
V: TRBV11-1; length: 15; D: TRBD2; J: TRBJ2-2; CDR3: ASSGLAGGLNTGELF
V: TRBV11-3; length: 12; D: .; J: TRBJ2-2; CDR3: ASSSRVDTGELF
V: TRBV2; length: 14; D: TRBD2; J: TRBJ2-2; CDR3: ASSSSSGRYTGELF
V: TRBV6-5; length: 13; D: .; J: TRBJ2-3; CDR3: ASSRTIPSPDTQY